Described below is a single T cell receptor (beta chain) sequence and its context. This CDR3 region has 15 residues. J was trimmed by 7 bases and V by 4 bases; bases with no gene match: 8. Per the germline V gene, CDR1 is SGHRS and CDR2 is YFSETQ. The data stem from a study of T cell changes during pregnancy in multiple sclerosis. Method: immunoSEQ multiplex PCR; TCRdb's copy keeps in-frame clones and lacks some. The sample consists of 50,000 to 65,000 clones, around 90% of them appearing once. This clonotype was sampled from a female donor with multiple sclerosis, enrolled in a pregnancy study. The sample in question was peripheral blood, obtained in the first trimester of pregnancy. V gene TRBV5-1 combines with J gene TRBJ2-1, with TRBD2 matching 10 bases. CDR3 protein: CASSEEAGGLNEQFF. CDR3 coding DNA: TGCGCCAGCAGCGAGGAAGCGGGAGGGTTGAATGAGCAGTTCTTC.